A selection of T cell receptor beta chains follows, all from one sample in a study of T cells after yellow fever vaccination. TCRdb analysed the 5' RACE reads with MiXCR anew, one entry per CDR3 protein. In the table there are about 45,000 distinct CDR3 sequences, approximately 6.3% of which are singletons. The material was CD8+ T cells not binding an NS4B(214-222) dextramer, sorted from PBMCs, obtained 45 days after the yellow fever booster vaccination. Every receptor here comes from a man aged 25 to 40 who received the YFV17D yellow fever vaccine. Each CDR3 is given with its conserved first and last residue. D genes are given only for firm matches. Clone size is not always given. Where it is, it says once, few, many or a class for expanded clones.

v_call,clone_size,j_call,d_call,cdr3_nt,cdr3_aa
TRBV6-5,many,TRBJ2-5,NA,TGTGCCAGCAGTTACATAGGGGAGGAGACCCAGTACTTC,CASSYIGEETQYF
TRBV15,many,TRBJ1-5,TRBD1,TGTGCCACCAGCAGAGATTCGCCCCGGACAGGGGTTCAGCCCCAGCATTTT,CATSRDSPRTGVQPQHF
TRBV11-2,many,TRBJ1-1,NA,TGTGCCAGCAGCTTAGGGGGACTGAACACTGAAGCTTTCTTT,CASSLGGLNTEAFF
TRBV30,many,TRBJ2-2,NA,TGTGCCTGGAGTTTATCCGGGGAGCTGTTTTTT,CAWSLSGELFF
TRBV20-1,many,TRBJ1-1,NA,TGCAGTGCTAGAGATCGTACATCCTTTGAAGCTTTCTTT,CSARDRTSFEAFF
TRBV6-5,NA,TRBJ2-6,TRBD1,TGTGCCAGCAGTTACCGGACAGGGACACCAGGGGCCAACGTCCTGACTTTC,CASSYRTGTPGANVLTF
TRBV2,many,TRBJ2-7,TRBD2,TGTGCCAGCAGAACTAGCGGGGCGGCCTACGAGCAGTACTTC,CASRTSGAAYEQYF
TRBV25-1,few,TRBJ1-2,NA,TGTGCCAGCAGTGACGGCACAGGGAGCTATGGCTACACCTTC,CASSDGTGSYGYTF
TRBV5-6,many,TRBJ2-2,TRBD1,TGTGCCAGCAGCTTTGATCCCCTTATAGGACAGGGGGTGTTCGGGGAGCTGTTTTTT,CASSFDPLIGQGVFGELFF
TRBV4-3,many,TRBJ1-1,NA,TGCGCCAGCAGCCAAGAATGGAACACTGAAGCTTTCTTT,CASSQEWNTEAFF
TRBV5-1,many,TRBJ2-7,TRBD2,TGCGCCAGCAAGACGGGAGGCGAGCAGTACTTC,CASKTGGEQYF
TRBV11-2,many,TRBJ2-2,TRBD1,TGTGCCAGCAGCCCCGGACAGGGTCCCGGGGAGCTGTTTTTT,CASSPGQGPGELFF
TRBV16,many,TRBJ2-7,NA,TGTGCCAGCAGCCAAGGTCCGGGGTACTACGAGCAGTACTTC,CASSQGPGYYEQYF
TRBV11-2,many,TRBJ1-5,NA,TGTGCCAGCAAAGGGGACAGCAATCAGCCCCAGCATTTT,CASKGDSNQPQHF
TRBV4-3,medium-sized,TRBJ2-1,NA,TGCGCCAGCAGCCAAGTGGGGGAGTACAATGAGCAGTTCTTC,CASSQVGEYNEQFF
TRBV28,many,TRBJ2-7,TRBD1,TGTGCCAGCAGTCTAAGGGGACAGGGGTATAAAGAGCAGTACTTC,CASSLRGQGYKEQYF